The clone carrying this TCR beta chain has only a few counts. This entry comes from a study of technical replicates of blood from a few donors. Libraries were prepared by immunoSEQ multiplex PCR; TCRdb keeps only in-frame clonotypes and omits some of them. The table has about 88,000 clones, 95% seen once. Sequenced sample: T cells isolated from PBMCs. The source is a human donor in good health.

The CDR3 spells CASSAGQGDTEAFF. CDR3 nucleotide sequence: TGTGCCAGCAGCGCGGGGCAAGGGGACACTGAAGCTTTCTTT. The chain joins TRBV6-1 to TRBJ1-1; possibly TRBD1 for D (5 bases). V was shortened by 6 bases and J by 3 bases, with 14 bases between the two germline ends. From germline, CDR1 is MNHNS and CDR2 SASEGT. CDR3 length: 14 amino acids.